This TCR beta chain was observed in a study of cytomegalovirus exposure and HLA in healthy donors (dated by TCRdb to about 2017). Study-wide context: According to a later analysis, one platform produced both the roughly 120 validation repertoires and the 720 or so repertoires of the first cohort. The study aimed to test whether signatures of past pathogen exposure could be identified by cataloging public T cell receptors. In addition to the first cohort of 666 subjects, a separate validation cohort of approximately 130 different subjects was used. To predict cytomegalovirus infection status, the study combined high-throughput TCR immunosequencing, statistical association of individual TCRs with disease status, and machine learning.

Receptor libraries were prepared by the immunoSEQ multiplex PCR assay. As for how the authors treated the data: A statistical classification framework was built to diagnose cytomegalovirus status from the catalog of TCR beta chain sequences. TCRdb retrieved this table from immuneACCESS and kept in-frame rearrangements only. Not all clones are present; in checked studies, unresolved V genes account for under half, and no reason is known for the remainder. V and J calls and clone size are copied from that table; D and trimming were computed from the DNA. This sample comprises around 300,000 clones, around 89% of them detected only once. The ten largest clones add up to approximately 0.95% of the sample. A word on this clone: This clone's antigen is unknown. The input lacks base qualities; no much larger clone sits a single base away.

Overall study outcomes, separate from this receptor: In both the original and validation cohorts, the classifier was reported to diagnose cytomegalovirus status with high specificity and sensitivity. While some public TCRs were present in many individuals, most TCR sequences turned up only very rarely across donors. A few of the identified cytomegalovirus-associated TCR beta chains were confirmed in vitro to be specific for cytomegalovirus antigens. A later analysis lacked HLA typing for the validation cohort, so it scored co-occurrence in that cohort across all 110 or so repertoires. In the study, approximately 150 TCR beta chains were listed as associated with cytomegalovirus. According to the authors, the approach could potentially be generalized to other disease states and immunological phenotypes. Subsequent analysis determined that TCRs grouped into clusters in the first cohort also showed a tendency toward co-occurrence across the 120 or so validation repertoires, and 85% to 95% of cluster scores exceeded 0.

Relative to germline, V is 2 bases shorter and J is 4 bases shorter, with 11 bases between their ends. There are 15 amino acids in the CDR3, from cysteine to phenylalanine inclusive. Just the 45-base CDR3 DNA is kept, in frame starting at base 1. Via the germline V gene, CDR1 is MNHEY and CDR2 SVGAGI. The donors belonged to the validation cohort of about 130 subjects, which was separate from the approximately 610-subject first cohort. The chain couples TRBV6-5 to TRBJ1-4; the D gene cannot be resolved reliably. The TCR sequence derives from a woman aged 18-29 years in good health and CMV-seronegative. Sequencing was performed on PBMCs. The nucleotides read TGTGCCAGCAGTTACACCCATCACAGTAATGAAAAACTGTTTTTT. It specifies CASSYTHHSNEKLFF.